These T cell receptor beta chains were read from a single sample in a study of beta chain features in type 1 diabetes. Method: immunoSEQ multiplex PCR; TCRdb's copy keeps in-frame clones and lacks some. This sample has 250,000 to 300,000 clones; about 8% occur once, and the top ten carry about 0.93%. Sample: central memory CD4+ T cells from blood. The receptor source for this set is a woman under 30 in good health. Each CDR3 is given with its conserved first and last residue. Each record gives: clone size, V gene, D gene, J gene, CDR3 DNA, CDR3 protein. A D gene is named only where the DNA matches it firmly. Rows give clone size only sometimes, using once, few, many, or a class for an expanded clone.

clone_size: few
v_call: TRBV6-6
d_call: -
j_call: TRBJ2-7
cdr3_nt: TGTGCCAGCAGTGGGGACGGAACCTACGAGCAGTACTTC
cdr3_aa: CASSGDGTYEQYF

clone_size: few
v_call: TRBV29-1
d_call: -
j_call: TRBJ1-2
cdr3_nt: TGCAGCGTCCGCTCCGGGGGATCAGGATATGGCTACACCTTC
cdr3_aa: CSVRSGGSGYGYTF

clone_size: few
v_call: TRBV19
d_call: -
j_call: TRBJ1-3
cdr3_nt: TGTGCCAGTAGTATGGGCAGAGGAAACACCATATATTTT
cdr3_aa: CASSMGRGNTIYF

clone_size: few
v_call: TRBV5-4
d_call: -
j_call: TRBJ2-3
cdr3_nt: TGTGCCAGCAGCACCACAGATACGCAGTATTTT
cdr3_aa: CASSTTDTQYF

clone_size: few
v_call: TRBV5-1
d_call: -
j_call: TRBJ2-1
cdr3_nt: TGCGCCAGCAGCCCGGGGGACTTCCCTCGGTTCTTC
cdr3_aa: CASSPGDFPRFF

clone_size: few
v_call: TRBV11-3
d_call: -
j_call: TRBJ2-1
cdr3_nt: TGTGCCAGCAGCCTGGTTGATGAGCAGTTCTTC
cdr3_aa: CASSLVDEQFF

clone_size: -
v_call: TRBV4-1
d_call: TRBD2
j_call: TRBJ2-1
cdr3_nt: TGCGCCAGCCGTACGGCGGGAGGGACCCCTGAGCAGTTCTTC
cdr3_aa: CASRTAGGTPEQFF

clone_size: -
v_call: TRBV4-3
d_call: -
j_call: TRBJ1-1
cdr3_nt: TGCGCCAGCAGCCAAGATGTGTCCGAAGCTTTCTTT
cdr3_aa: CASSQDVSEAFF

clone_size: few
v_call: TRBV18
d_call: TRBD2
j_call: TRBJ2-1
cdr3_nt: TGTGCCAGCTCACCACCTCCGGGAGGGAATGAGCAGTTCTTC
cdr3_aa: CASSPPPGGNEQFF

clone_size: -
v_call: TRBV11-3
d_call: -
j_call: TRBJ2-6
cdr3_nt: TGTGCCAGCAGCCCAACGTTTGGGGCCAACGTCCTGACTTTC
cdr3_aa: CASSPTFGANVLTF

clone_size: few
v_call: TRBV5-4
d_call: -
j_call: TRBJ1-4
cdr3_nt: TGTGCCAGCTCGAGACGGTTTAATGAAAAACTGTTTTTT
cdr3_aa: CASSRRFNEKLFF

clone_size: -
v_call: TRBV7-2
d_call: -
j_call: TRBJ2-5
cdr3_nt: TGTGCCAGCAGCTCCTCCGGGACCCCACCGACCCAGTACTTC
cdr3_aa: CASSSSGTPPTQYF

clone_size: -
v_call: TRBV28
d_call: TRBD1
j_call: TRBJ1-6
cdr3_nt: TGTGCCAGCAGTGGGACAGGGGCTAGTAGGTCACCCCTCCACTTT
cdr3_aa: CASSGTGASRSPLHF

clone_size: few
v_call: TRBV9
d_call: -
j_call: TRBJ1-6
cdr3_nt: TGTGCCAGCAGCGTAGTGCCAGGGGAAAATTCACCCCTCCACTTT
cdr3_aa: CASSVVPGENSPLHF

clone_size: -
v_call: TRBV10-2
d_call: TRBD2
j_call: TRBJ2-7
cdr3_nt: TGCGCCAGCAGCGGGACAGGGGGACTAGCGGGAGGCTACGAGCAGTACTTC
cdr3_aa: CASSGTGGLAGGYEQYF

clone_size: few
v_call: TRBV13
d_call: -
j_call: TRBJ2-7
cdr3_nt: TGTGCCAGCAGCGGGAGAGGATCCTACGAGCAGTACTTC
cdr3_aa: CASSGRGSYEQYF

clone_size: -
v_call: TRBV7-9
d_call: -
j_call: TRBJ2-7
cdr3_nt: TGTGCCAGCAGCTTAGGATCGGGGGGCGGCGAGCAGTACTTC
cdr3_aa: CASSLGSGGGEQYF

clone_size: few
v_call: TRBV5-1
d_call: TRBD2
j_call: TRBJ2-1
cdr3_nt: TGCGCCAGCAGCGGGACTAGCGGGAGCAATGAGCAGTTCTTC
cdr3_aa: CASSGTSGSNEQFF

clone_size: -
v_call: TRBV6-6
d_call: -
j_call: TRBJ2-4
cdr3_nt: TGTGCCAGCATCGGAGGGGACAGTAAAAACATTCAGTACTTC
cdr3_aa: CASIGGDSKNIQYF

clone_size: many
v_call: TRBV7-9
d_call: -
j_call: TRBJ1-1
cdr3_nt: TGTGCCAGCAGCCAACAGACAGATATCGAAGCTTTCTTT
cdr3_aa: CASSQQTDIEAFF

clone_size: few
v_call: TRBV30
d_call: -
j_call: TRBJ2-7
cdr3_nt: TGTGCCTGGAGTGGTATAGGGTACTACGAGCAGTACTTC
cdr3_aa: CAWSGIGYYEQYF

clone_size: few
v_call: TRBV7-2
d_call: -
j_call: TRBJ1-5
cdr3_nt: TGTGCCAGCAACCTATGGGGCAATCAGCCCCAGCATTTT
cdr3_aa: CASNLWGNQPQHF

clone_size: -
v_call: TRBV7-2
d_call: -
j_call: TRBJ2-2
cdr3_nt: TGTGCCAGCAGCTTAACCCCGCAGAGGACCGGTTTTGTCGGGGAGCTGTTTTTT
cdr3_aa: CASSLTPQRTGFVGELFF

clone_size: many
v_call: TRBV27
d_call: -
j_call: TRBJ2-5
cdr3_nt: TGTGCCAGCGCCCGTGGAGAGACCCAGTACTTC
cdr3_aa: CASARGETQYF

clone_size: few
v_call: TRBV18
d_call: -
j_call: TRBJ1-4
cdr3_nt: TGTGCCAGCTCACCAGGGAATGAAAAACTGTTTTTT
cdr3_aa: CASSPGNEKLFF

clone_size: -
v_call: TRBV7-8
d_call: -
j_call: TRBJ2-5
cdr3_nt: TGTGCCAGCAGCCCACCTACAGGGCGGGACGGCCAAGAGACCCAGTACTTC
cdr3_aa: CASSPPTGRDGQETQYF

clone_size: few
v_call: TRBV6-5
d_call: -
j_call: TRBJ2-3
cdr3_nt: TGTGCCAGCAGGAAGACATTCACAGATACGCAGTATTTT
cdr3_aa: CASRKTFTDTQYF

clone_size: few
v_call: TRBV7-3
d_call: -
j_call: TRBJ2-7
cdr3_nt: TGTGCCAGCAGCTTATCCCGGGACGCCAGCCCTTACGAGCAGTACTTC
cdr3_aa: CASSLSRDASPYEQYF

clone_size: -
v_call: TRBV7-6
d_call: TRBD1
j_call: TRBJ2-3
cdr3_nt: TGTGCCAGCAGCCCAATCCCCGACGGGACAGGCACAGATACGCAGTATTTT
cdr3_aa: CASSPIPDGTGTDTQYF

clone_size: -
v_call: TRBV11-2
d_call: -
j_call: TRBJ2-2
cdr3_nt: TGTGCCAGCAGCTTAGTGCTGGGTAGCACCGGGGAGCTGTTTTTT
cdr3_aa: CASSLVLGSTGELFF

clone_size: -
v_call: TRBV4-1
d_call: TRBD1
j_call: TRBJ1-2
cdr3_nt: TGCGCCAGCAGCCAAGACGGACAGGGGGCGCGGGGCTACACCTTC
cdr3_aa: CASSQDGQGARGYTF

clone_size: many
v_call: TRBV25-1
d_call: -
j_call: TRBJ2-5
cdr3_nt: TGTGCCAGCAGTGAAGGGAAAGAGACCCAGTACTTC
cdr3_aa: CASSEGKETQYF

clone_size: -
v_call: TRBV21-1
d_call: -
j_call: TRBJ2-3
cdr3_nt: TGTGCCAGCAGCAAACCTGAGCGGGGGTGGGACACAGATACGCAGTATTTT
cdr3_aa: CASSKPERGWDTDTQYF

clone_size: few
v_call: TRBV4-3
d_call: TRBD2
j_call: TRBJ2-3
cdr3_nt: TGCGCCAGCAGCCAAGATCTGGCGGGGGGTTACACAGATACGCAGTATTTT
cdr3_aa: CASSQDLAGGYTDTQYF

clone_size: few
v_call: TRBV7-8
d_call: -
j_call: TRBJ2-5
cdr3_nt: TGTGCCAGCAGCTTAGGAATCCAAGAGACCCAGTACTTC
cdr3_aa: CASSLGIQETQYF

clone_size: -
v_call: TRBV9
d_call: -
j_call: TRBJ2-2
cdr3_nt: TGTGCCAGCAGCGTATTCACAGGGAAGTCCGGGGAGCTGTTTTTT
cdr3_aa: CASSVFTGKSGELFF

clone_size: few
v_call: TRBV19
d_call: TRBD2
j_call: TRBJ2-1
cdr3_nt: TGTGCCAGTAGTATAAGCGGGAGGGCCAATGAGCAGTTCTTC
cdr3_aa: CASSISGRANEQFF

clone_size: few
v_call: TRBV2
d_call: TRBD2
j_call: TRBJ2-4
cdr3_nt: TGTGCCAGCAGCCTAGCGGGGGGCATACAAAACATTCAGTACTTC
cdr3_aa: CASSLAGGIQNIQYF

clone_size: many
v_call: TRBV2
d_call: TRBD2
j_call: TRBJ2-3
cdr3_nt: TGTGCCAGCGCTCTAGCGGGGGTCACAGATACGCAGTATTTT
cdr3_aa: CASALAGVTDTQYF

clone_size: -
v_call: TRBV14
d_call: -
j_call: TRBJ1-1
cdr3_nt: TGTGCCAGCAGCCAAGACTGGGACGGTGAAGCTTTCTTT
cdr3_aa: CASSQDWDGEAFF

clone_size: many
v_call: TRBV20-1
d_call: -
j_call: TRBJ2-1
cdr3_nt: TGCAGTGCTAGGGGCGGAGGTCGGCAGTTCTTC
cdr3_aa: CSARGGGRQFF

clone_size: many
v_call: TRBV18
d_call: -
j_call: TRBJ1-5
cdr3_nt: TGTGCCAGCTCACCACCGGGAGCATATCAGCCCCAGCATTTT
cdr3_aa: CASSPPGAYQPQHF

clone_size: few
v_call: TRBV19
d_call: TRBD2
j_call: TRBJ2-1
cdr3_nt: TGTGCCAGTAGTATCAGCGGGGGGTATCGTAGCGATGAGCAGTTCTTC
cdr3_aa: CASSISGGYRSDEQFF

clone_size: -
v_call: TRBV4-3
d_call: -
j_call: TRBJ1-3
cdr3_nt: TGCGCCAGCAGCCAGGTTGGAACTGGAAACACCATATATTTT
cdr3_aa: CASSQVGTGNTIYF

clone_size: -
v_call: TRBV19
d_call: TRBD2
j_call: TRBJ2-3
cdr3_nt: TGTGCCAGTAGCCCCCCGCGCGGGGGAGATACGCAGTATTTT
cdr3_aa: CASSPPRGGDTQYF

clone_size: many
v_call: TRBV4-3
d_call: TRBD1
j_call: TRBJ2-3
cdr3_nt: TGCGCCAGCAGCCATCACGGGACAGGGGATATAGATACGCAGTATTTT
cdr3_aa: CASSHHGTGDIDTQYF

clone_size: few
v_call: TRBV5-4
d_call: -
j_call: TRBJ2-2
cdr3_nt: TGTGCCAGCAGCTTTGTCAGGGCCCGGGAGCTGTTTTTT
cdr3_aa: CASSFVRARELFF

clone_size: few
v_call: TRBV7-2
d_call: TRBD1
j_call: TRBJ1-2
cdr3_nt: TGTGCCAGCAGCCAGCACTCCGGGACAGGGAACTATGGCTACACCTTC
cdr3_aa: CASSQHSGTGNYGYTF

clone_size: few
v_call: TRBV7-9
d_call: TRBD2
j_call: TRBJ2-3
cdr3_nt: TGTGCCAGCAGCTTAGTAGCGGGTGCAGATACGCAGTATTTT
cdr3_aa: CASSLVAGADTQYF

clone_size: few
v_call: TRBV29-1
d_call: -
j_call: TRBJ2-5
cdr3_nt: TGCAGCGTCCGGGGTGGACCAGAGACCCAGTACTTC
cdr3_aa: CSVRGGPETQYF

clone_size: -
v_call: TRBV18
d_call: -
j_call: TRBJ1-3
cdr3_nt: TGTGCCAGCTCACCTTCCGGGCCTGGAAACACCATATATTTT
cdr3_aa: CASSPSGPGNTIYF

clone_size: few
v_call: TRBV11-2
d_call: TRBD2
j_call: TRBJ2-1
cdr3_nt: TGTGCCAGCAGCTCCACTAGCGGGGACTACAATGAGCAGTTCTTC
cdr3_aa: CASSSTSGDYNEQFF

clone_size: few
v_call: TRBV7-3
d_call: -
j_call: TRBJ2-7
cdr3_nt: TGTGCCAGCAGTCTCAGTGGTCCCGAACCTTACGAGCAGTACTTC
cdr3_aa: CASSLSGPEPYEQYF

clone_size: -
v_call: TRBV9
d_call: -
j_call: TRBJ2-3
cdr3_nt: TGTGCCAGCAGCGTAGAAGATGTGGGACATTCCACAGATACGCAGTATTTT
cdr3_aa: CASSVEDVGHSTDTQYF

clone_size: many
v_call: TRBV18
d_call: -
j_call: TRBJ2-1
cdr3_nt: TGTGCCAGCTCACAATCGACAGACAATGAGCAGTTCTTC
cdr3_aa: CASSQSTDNEQFF

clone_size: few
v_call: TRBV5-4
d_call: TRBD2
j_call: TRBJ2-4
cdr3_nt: TGTGCCAGCAGCTATGCGGGGGGAGCCAAAAACATTCAGTACTTC
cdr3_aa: CASSYAGGAKNIQYF

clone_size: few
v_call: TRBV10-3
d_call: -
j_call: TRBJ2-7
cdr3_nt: TGTGCCATCAGTGGGCGAGCGCACGAGCAGTACTTC
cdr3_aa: CAISGRAHEQYF

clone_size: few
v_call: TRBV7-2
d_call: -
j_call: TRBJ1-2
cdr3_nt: TGTGCCAGCAGCTTCCTTTTATCGGGAGGCTACACCTTC
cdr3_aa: CASSFLLSGGYTF

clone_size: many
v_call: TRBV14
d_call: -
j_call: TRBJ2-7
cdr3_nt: TGTGCCAGCAGCCTTCAGGCCTACGAGCAGTACTTC
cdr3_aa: CASSLQAYEQYF

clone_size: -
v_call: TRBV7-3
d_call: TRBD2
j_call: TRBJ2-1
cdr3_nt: TGTGCCAGCAGCCCCAAGGGACTAGTTAATGAGCAGTTCTTC
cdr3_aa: CASSPKGLVNEQFF